The sequence of this T cell receptor beta chain was determined in a study of Ad26.COV2.S vaccination and SARS-CoV-2 variants. Study-level background: It was the COV1001 Ad26.COV2.S trial arm that included the donor.

The treatment here: some 19 received Ad26.COV2.S at low or high dose, single or two shots; about 5 received placebo; per-sample allocation not given. Each sample was drawn 63 days after the first injection (of vaccine or placebo). Profiled with immunoSEQ multiplex PCR; TCRdb holds only in-frame clones, not every one. The table lists approximately 480,000 clones, roughly 85% of them singletons. Germline loops: CDR1 GTSNPN, CDR2 SVGIG (reference sequence). Trimming took 3 bases from V and 5 from J, leaving 7 bases between them. CDR3 size: 11 residues. On this clone: In the same sample, other DNA sequences code for this CDR3.

The chain has TRBV30 and TRBJ1-1, with TRBD1 as a possible D gene (5 bases). The receptor was isolated from a person aged 18-65 years who received the Ad26.COV2.S COVID-19 vaccine or a placebo. Specimen: peripheral blood, collected in a trial of Ad26.COV2.S vaccine versus placebo. CDR3 protein: CAWSRGTEAFF. The CDR3 nucleotides are TGTGCCTGGAGCCGGGGGACTGAAGCTTTCTTT.